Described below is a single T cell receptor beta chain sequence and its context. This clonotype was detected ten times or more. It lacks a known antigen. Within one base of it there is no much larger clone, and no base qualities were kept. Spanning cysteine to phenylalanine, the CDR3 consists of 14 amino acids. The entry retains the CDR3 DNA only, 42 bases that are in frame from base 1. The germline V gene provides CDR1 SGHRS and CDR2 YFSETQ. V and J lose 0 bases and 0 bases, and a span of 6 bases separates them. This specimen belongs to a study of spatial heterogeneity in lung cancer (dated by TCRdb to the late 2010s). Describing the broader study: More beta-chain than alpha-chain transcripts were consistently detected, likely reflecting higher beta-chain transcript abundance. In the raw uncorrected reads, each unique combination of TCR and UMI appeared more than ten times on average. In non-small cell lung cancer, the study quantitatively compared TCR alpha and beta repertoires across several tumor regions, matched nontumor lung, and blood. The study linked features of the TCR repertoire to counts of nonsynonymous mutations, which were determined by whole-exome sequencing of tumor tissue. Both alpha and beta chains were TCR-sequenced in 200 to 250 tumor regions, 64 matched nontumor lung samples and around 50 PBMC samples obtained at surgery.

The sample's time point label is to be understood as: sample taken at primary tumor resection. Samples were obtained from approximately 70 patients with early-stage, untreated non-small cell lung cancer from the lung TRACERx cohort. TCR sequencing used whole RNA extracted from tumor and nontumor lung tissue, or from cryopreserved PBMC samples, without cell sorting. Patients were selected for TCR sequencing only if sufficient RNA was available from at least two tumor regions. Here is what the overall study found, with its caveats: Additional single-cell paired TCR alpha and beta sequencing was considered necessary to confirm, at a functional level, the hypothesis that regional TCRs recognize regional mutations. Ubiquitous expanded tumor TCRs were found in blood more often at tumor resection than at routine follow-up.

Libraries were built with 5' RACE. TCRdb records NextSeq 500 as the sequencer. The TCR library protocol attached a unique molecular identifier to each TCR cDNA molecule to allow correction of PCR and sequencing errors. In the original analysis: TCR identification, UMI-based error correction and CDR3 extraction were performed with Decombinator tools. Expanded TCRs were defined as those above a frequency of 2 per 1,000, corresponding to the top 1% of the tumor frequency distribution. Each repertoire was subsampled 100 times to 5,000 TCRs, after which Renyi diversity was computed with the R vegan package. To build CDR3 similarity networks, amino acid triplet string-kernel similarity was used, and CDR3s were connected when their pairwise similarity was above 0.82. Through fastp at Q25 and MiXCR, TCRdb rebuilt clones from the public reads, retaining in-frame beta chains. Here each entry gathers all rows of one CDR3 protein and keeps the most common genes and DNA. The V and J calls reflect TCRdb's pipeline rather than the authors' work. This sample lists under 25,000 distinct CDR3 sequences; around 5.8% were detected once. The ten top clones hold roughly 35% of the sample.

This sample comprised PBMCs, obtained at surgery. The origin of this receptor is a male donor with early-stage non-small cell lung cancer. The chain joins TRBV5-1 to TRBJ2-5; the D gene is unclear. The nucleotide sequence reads TGCGCCAGCAGCTTGGGACGGGACCAAGAGACCCAGTACTTC. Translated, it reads CASSLGRDQETQYF.